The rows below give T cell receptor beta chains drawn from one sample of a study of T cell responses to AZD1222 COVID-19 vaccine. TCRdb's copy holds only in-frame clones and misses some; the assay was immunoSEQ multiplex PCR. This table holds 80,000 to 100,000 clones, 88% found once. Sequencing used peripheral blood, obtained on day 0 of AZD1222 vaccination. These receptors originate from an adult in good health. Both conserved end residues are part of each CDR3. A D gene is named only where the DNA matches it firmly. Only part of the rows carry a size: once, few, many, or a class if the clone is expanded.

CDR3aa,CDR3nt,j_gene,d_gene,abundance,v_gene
CASGQGGDQPQHF,TGTGCCAGTGGACAGGGCGGCGATCAGCCCCAGCATTTT,TRBJ1-5,TRBD1,-,TRBV28
CASSPGGSNQPQHF,TGTGCCAGCAGTCCCGGGGGGAGCAATCAGCCCCAGCATTTT,TRBJ1-5,-,-,TRBV28
CASSEGWLGNQPQHF,TGCGCCAGCAGTGAGGGGTGGTTGGGCAATCAGCCCCAGCATTTT,TRBJ1-5,-,few,TRBV10-2
CATSDLRGLTGELFF,TGTGCCACCAGTGACTTGAGGGGTCTCACCGGGGAGCTGTTTTTT,TRBJ2-2,-,-,TRBV24-1
CASSYTGTGGYEQYF,TGTGCCAGCAGTTACACCGGGACAGGGGGGTACGAGCAGTACTTC,TRBJ2-7,TRBD1,-,TRBV6-5
CASSSTTSSAAHNSPLHF,TGTGCCAGCTCATCAACCACGTCGTCAGCCGCCCATAATTCACCCCTCCACTTT,TRBJ1-6,-,-,TRBV18
CASSSGGYNEQFF,TGTGCCAGCAGCTCCGGCGGGTACAATGAGCAGTTCTTC,TRBJ2-1,-,-,TRBV7-2
CASSRDSLSSYEQYF,TGTGCCAGCAGTCGGGACAGTTTAAGCTCCTACGAGCAGTACTTC,TRBJ2-7,TRBD1,-,TRBV7-2
CASSLAGTGNQPQHF,TGTGCCAGCAGCTTAGCGGGGACAGGGAATCAGCCCCAGCATTTT,TRBJ1-5,TRBD1,-,TRBV7-2
CASSEQAQRTGGKFRNSYEQYF,TGTGCCAGCAGTGAACAAGCTCAGCGGACAGGGGGCAAGTTTAGGAACTCCTACGAGCAGTACTTC,TRBJ2-7,TRBD1,-,TRBV6-1
CASILSGGSNGDTQYF,TGTGCCAGCATCCTTTCGGGCGGGAGTAATGGAGATACGCAGTATTTT,TRBJ2-3,TRBD2,once,TRBV28
CASSGTHRKGSPLHF,TGTGCCAGCAGCGGGACACACAGAAAAGGTTCACCCCTCCACTTT,TRBJ1-6,-,-,TRBV9
CATPREARSGNTIYF,TGTGCCACCCCCCGGGAGGCCCGCTCTGGAAACACCATATATTTT,TRBJ1-3,-,once,TRBV19
CASSPGTLNQPQHF,TGTGCCAGCAGCCCCGGGACACTCAATCAGCCCCAGCATTTT,TRBJ1-5,-,-,TRBV27
CSAQGRATNEKLFF,TGCAGCGCCCAGGGCAGAGCAACTAATGAAAAACTGTTTTTT,TRBJ1-4,-,-,TRBV29-1
CASSSLGLAGADEQFF,TGTGCCAGCAGCTCGCTAGGACTAGCGGGAGCCGATGAGCAGTTCTTC,TRBJ2-1,TRBD2,-,TRBV7-9
CASSSTIQWQPQHF,TGTGCCAGCAGCTCAACTATTCAATGGCAGCCCCAGCATTTT,TRBJ1-5,-,-,TRBV7-2
CASSFDYRAGGAFF,TGTGCCAGCAGCTTCGATTACAGGGCGGGGGGAGCTTTCTTT,TRBJ1-1,-,-,TRBV27
CASLQGRGYTF,TGTGCCAGCCTCCAGGGTCGCGGCTACACCTTC,TRBJ1-2,-,-,TRBV28
CAWMGTEAFF,TGTGCCTGGATGGGCACTGAAGCTTTCTTT,TRBJ1-1,-,-,TRBV30
CASRLAGGNERLF,TGTGCCAGCCGACTAGCGGGAGGCAATGAGCGGCTCTTC,TRBJ2-1,TRBD2,-,TRBV25-1
CASTPGGGPEAFF,TGTGCCAGCACCCCAGGGGGGGGACCTGAAGCTTTCTTT,TRBJ1-1,TRBD1,-,TRBV28
CASTTDTTRNYGYTF,TGTGCCAGCACCACGGACACAACTCGTAACTATGGCTACACCTTC,TRBJ1-2,-,-,TRBV6-5
CASSPQGNSGNTIYF,TGTGCCAGCAGTCCACAGGGTAACTCTGGAAACACCATATATTTT,TRBJ1-3,-,-,TRBV7-2
CASSGRLAGGPYNEQFF,TGTGCCAGCAGCGGACGATTAGCGGGAGGGCCTTACAATGAGCAGTTCTTC,TRBJ2-1,TRBD2,-,TRBV5-4
CASSSWGGQVNQPQHF,TGTGCCAGCAGCTCGTGGGGGGGACAGGTCAATCAGCCCCAGCATTTT,TRBJ1-5,TRBD1,-,TRBV5-6
CASSTQGGGGLGGYTF,TGTGCCAGCAGCACCCAAGGCGGTGGGGGGCTAGGTGGCTACACCTTC,TRBJ1-2,-,-,TRBV7-3
CASSRGRAYEQYF,TGTGCCAGCAGTAGAGGGCGGGCCTACGAGCAGTACTTC,TRBJ2-7,-,-,TRBV27
CASIQPGGPNTEAFF,TGTGCCAGTATCCAGCCGGGAGGACCCAACACTGAAGCTTTCTTT,TRBJ1-1,-,-,TRBV19
CAWSVTGFTYEQYF,TGTGCCTGGAGTGTAACGGGATTCACCTACGAGCAGTACTTC,TRBJ2-7,-,once,TRBV30
CATSRDLGTTSNEQFF,TGTGCCACCAGCAGAGATCTGGGTACGACGTCCAATGAGCAGTTCTTC,TRBJ2-1,-,-,TRBV15
CASSQLLRPDTQYF,TGTGCCAGCAGCCAATTATTAAGGCCAGATACGCAGTATTTT,TRBJ2-3,-,few,TRBV3-1/TRBV3-2
CASSLGTGGTGNTIYF,TGCGCCAGCAGCTTGGGGACAGGCGGAACTGGAAACACCATATATTTT,TRBJ1-3,TRBD1,-,TRBV5-1
CASSRPGGGETQYF,TGTGCCAGCTCCCGCCCCGGAGGAGGGGAGACCCAGTACTTC,TRBJ2-5,-,-,TRBV28
CASSLYGGSSLEAFF,TGTGCCAGCAGTTTGTATGGGGGGTCTTCTCTTGAAGCTTTCTTT,TRBJ1-1,-,medium-sized,TRBV27
CASSLMERGDTQYF,TGTGCCAGCAGCCTTATGGAGCGGGGAGATACGCAGTATTTT,TRBJ2-3,TRBD2,-,TRBV6-6
CATSDLRGKELTSTDTQYF,TGTGCCACCAGTGATTTGCGGGGGAAGGAGTTAACTAGCACAGATACGCAGTATTTT,TRBJ2-3,-,-,TRBV24-1
CASSVGGPSYEQYF,TGTGCCAGCAGCGTAGGAGGACCCTCCTACGAGCAGTACTTC,TRBJ2-7,-,-,TRBV9
CASSPGTSQPQHF,TGTGCCAGCAGCCCCGGGACCTCTCAGCCCCAGCATTTT,TRBJ1-5,-,few,TRBV6-4
CASSLEADTQYF,TGCGCCAGCAGCTTGGAAGCAGATACGCAGTATTTT,TRBJ2-3,-,-,TRBV5-1
CASSSPRRTGNTIYF,TGTGCCAGCAGTTCCCCTCGTCGGACAGGGAACACCATATATTTT,TRBJ1-3,TRBD1,once,TRBV28
CSVVSSYNEQFF,TGCAGCGTTGTGTCATCCTACAATGAGCAGTTCTTC,TRBJ2-1,-,-,TRBV29-1
CASSPGSGYGYTF,TGTGCCAGCAGCCCCGGGTCGGGCTATGGCTACACCTTC,TRBJ1-2,-,-,TRBV6-5
CASSLDPGGNTEAFF,TGTGCCAGCAGCTTGGATCCGGGGGGGAACACTGAAGCTTTCTTT,TRBJ1-1,-,-,TRBV5-4
CSASVLAGNIYEQYF,TGCAGTGCTAGTGTGCTAGCGGGAAATATCTACGAGCAGTACTTC,TRBJ2-7,TRBD2,once,TRBV20-1
CATSRAARENTEAFF,TGTGCCACCAGCAGAGCGGCCAGGGAGAACACTGAAGCTTTCTTT,TRBJ1-1,-,once,TRBV15
CASSPGQEGEAFF,TGTGCCAGCAGCCCAGGACAGGAGGGTGAAGCTTTCTTT,TRBJ1-1,TRBD1,-,TRBV7-2
CASSPTGDSYGYTF,TGTGCCAGCTCACCGACGGGCGACTCCTATGGCTACACCTTC,TRBJ1-2,-,-,TRBV18
CASTTVGSGSSKNIQYF,TGTGCCAGTACGACCGTGGGTAGCGGGAGCTCCAAAAACATTCAGTACTTC,TRBJ2-4,TRBD2,-,TRBV19
CASSDTGGLSYEQYF,TGTGCCAGCAGTGATACAGGGGGCCTCTCCTACGAGCAGTACTTC,TRBJ2-7,TRBD1,-,TRBV6-1
CASSRPGDRGYNEQFF,TGTGCCAGCAGCCGACCCGGAGACAGGGGATACAATGAGCAGTTCTTC,TRBJ2-1,TRBD1,-,TRBV11-2
CASRLTGSGNTIYF,TGTGCCAGCAGGCTGACAGGGAGTGGAAACACCATATATTTT,TRBJ1-3,TRBD1,once,TRBV27
CASSKARQATYEQYF,TGTGCCAGCAGCAAAGCTCGACAGGCCACCTACGAGCAGTACTTC,TRBJ2-7,-,few,TRBV21-1
CASSLAGGEAFF,TGTGCCAGCAGCTTAGCCGGGGGGGAAGCTTTCTTT,TRBJ1-1,-,-,TRBV7-9